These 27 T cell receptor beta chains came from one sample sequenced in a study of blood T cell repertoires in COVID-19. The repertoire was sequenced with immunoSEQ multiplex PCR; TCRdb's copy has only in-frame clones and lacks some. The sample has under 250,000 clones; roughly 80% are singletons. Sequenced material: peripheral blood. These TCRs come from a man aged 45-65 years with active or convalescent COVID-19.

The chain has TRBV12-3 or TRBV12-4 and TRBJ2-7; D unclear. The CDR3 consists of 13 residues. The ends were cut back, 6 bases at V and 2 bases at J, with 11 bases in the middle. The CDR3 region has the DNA TGTGCCAGCAGCCCGGGTCTCCCCTACGAGCAGTACTTC. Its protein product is CASSPGLPYEQYF.

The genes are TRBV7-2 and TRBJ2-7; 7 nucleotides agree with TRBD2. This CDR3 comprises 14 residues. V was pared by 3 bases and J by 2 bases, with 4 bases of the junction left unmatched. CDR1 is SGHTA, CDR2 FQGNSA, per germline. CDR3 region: CASSFSSGTYEQYF. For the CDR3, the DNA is TGTGCCAGCAGCTTTTCTAGCGGTACCTACGAGCAGTACTTC.

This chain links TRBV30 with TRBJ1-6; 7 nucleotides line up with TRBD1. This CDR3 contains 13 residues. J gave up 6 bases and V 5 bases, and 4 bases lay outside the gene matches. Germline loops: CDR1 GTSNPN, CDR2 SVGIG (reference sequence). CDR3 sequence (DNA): TGTGCCTGGCTAGGGACAGTTAATTCACCCCTCCACTTT. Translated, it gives CAWLGTVNSPLHF. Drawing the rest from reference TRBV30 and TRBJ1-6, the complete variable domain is SQTIHQWPATLVQPVGSPLSLECTVEGTSNPNLYWYRQAAGRGLQLLFYSVGIGQISSEVPQNLSASRPQDRQFILSSKKLLLSDSGFYLCAWLGTVNSPLHFGNGTRLTVT.

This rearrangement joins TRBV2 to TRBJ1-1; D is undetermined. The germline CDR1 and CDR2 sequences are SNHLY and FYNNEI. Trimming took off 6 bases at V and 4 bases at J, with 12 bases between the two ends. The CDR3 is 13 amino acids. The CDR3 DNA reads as TGTGCCAGCAGAACCATGGCGGGCACTGAAGCTTTCTTT. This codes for CASRTMAGTEAFF.

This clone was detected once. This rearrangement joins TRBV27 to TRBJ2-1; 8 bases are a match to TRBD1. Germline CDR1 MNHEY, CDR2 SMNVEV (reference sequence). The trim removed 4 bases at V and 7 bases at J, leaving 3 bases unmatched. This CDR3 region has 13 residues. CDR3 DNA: TGTGCCAGCAGTTCGGACAGGGCAAATGAGCAGTTCTTC. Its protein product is CASSSDRANEQFF.

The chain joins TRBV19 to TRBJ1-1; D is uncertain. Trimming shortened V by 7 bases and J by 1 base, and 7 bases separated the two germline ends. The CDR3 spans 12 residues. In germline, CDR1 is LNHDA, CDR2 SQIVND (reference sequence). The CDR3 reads CASKHENTEAFF. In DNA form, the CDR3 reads TGTGCCAGTAAGCACGAGAACACTGAAGCTTTCTTT.

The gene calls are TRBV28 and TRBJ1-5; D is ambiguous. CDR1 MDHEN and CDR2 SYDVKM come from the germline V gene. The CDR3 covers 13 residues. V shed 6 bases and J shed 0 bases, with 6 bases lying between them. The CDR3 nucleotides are TGTGCCAGCAGACGGTATAGCAATCAGCCCCAGCATTTT. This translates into CASRRYSNQPQHF.

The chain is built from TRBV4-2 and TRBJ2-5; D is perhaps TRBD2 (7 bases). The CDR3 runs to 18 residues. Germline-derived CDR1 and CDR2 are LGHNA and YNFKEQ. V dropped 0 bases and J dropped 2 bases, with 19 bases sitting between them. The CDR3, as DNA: TGTGCCAGCAGCCAAGATCCGGGGGGCGGGGAGTTGCAAGAGACCCAGTACTTC. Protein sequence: CASSQDPGGGELQETQYF.

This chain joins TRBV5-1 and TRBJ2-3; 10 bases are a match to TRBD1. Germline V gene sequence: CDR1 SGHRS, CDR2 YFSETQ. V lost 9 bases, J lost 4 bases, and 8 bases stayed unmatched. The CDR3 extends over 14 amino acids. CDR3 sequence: CATRTGGVADTQYF. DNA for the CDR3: TGCGCCACCCGGACAGGGGGTGTCGCAGATACGCAGTATTTT.

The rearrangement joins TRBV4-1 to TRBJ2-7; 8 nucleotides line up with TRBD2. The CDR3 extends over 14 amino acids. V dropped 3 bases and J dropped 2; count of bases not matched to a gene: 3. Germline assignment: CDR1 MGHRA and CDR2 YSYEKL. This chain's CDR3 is CASSHPGGAYEQYF. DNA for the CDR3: TGCGCCAGCAGCCATCCCGGGGGGGCCTACGAGCAGTACTTC.

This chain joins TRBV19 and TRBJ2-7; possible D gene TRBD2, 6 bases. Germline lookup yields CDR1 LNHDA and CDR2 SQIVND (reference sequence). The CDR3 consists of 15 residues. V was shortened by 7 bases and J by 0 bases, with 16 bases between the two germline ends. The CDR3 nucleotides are TGTGCCAGTAACCGGGGACTGGGAGCCTCCTACGAGCAGTACTTC. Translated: CASNRGLGASYEQYF.

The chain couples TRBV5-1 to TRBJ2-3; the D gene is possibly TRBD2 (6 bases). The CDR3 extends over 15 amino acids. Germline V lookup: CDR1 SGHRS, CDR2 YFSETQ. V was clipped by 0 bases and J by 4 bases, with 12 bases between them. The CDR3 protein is CASSLVQGGADTQYF. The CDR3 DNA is TGCGCCAGCAGCTTGGTTCAGGGAGGCGCAGATACGCAGTATTTT.

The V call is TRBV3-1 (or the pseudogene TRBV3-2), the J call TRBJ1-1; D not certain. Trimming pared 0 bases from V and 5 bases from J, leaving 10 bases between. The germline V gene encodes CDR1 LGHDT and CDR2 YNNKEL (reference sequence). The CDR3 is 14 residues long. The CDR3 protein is CASSQDWGDTEAFF. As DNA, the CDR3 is TGTGCCAGCAGCCAAGATTGGGGAGATACTGAAGCTTTCTTT.

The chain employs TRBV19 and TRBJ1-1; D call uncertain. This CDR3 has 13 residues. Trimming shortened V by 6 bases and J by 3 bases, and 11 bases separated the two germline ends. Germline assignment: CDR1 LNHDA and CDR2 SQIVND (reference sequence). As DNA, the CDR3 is TGTGCCAGTAGCGGATCCGCGGACACTGAAGCTTTCTTT. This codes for CASSGSADTEAFF.

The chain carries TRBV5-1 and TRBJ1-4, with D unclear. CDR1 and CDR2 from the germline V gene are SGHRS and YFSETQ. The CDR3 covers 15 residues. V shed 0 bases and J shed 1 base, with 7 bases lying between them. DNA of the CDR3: TGCGCCAGCAGCTTGGGTGGCGGAACTAATGAAAAACTGTTTTTT. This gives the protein CASSLGGGTNEKLFF. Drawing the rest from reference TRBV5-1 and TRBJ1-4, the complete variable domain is KAGVTQTPRYLIKTRGQQVTLSCSPISGHRSVSWYQQTPGQGLQFLFEYFSETQRNKGNFPGRFSGRQFSNSRSEMNVSTLELGDSALYLCASSLGGGTNEKLFFGSGTQLSVL.

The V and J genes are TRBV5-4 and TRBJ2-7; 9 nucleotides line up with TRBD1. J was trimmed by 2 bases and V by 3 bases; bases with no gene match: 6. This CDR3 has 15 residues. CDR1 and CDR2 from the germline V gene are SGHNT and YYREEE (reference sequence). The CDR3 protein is CASSSRDRATYEQYF. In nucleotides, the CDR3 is TGTGCCAGCAGCTCCCGGGACAGGGCGACCTACGAGCAGTACTTC.

CDR3 sequence: CASSLGPDRAVHEQYF. As DNA, the CDR3 is TGCGCCAGCAGCTTGGGGCCGGACAGGGCGGTCCACGAGCAGTACTTC. The chain has TRBV5-1 and TRBJ2-7; 8 bases align to TRBD1. The germline V gene has CDR1 SGHRS and CDR2 YFSETQ. V trimming: 0 bases; J trimming: 5 bases; junction bases outside the gene matches: 10. The CDR3 is made up of 16 amino acids.

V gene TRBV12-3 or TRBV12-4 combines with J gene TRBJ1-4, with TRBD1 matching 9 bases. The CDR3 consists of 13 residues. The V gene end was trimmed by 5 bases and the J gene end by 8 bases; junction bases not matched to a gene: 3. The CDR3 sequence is CASSPGTGEKLFF. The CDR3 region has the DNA TGTGCCAGCAGTCCCGGGACAGGGGAAAAACTGTTTTTT.

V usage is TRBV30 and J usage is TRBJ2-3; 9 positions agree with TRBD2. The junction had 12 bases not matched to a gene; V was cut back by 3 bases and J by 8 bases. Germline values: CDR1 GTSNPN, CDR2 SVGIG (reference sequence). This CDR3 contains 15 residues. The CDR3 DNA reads TGTGCCTGGAGAGGTGATAGCGGGGGACTTGGTACGCAGTATTTT. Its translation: CAWRGDSGGLGTQYF.

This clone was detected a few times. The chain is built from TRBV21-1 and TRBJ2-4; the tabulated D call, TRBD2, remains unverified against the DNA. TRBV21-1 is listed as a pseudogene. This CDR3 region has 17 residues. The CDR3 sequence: CASSKGRPSRAKNIQYF. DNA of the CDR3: TGTGCCAGCAGCAAAGGTAGGCCTTCTAGGGCCAAAAACATTCAGTACTTC.

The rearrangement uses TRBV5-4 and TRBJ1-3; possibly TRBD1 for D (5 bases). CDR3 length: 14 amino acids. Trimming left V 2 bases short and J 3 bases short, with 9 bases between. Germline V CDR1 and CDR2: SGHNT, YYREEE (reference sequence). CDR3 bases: TGTGCCAGCAGCTTAACAGGATTTGGAAACACCATATATTTT. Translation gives CASSLTGFGNTIYF.

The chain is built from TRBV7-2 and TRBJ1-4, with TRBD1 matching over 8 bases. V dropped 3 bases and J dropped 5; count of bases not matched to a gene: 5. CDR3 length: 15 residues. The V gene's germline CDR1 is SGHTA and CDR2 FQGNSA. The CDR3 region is CASSFDRGPNEKLFF. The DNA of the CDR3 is TGTGCCAGCAGCTTTGACAGGGGCCCCAATGAAAAACTGTTTTTT.

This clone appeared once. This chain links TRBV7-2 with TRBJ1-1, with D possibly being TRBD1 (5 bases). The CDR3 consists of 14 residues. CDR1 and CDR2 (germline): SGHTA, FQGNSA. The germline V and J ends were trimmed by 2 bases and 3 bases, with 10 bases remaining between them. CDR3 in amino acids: CASSLRGGDTEAFF. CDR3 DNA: TGTGCCAGCAGCTTACGGGGGGGAGACACTGAAGCTTTCTTT.

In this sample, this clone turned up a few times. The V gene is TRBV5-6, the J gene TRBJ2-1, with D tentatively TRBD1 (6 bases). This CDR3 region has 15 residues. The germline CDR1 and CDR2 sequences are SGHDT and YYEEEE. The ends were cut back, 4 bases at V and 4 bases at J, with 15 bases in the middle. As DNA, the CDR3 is TGTGCCAGCAGCGAAGGTTACAGGGAGTACAATGAGCAGTTCTTC. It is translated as CASSEGYREYNEQFF.

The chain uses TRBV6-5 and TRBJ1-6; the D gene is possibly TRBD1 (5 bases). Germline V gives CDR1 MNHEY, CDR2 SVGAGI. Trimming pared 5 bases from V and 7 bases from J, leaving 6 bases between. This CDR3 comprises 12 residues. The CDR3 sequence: CASSPGNSPLHF. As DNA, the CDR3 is TGTGCCAGCAGTCCAGGGAATTCACCCCTCCACTTT.

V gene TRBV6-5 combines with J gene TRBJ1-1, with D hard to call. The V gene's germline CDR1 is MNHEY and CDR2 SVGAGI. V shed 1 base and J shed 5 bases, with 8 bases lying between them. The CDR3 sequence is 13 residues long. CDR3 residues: CASSYFFRTEAFF. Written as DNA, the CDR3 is TGTGCCAGCAGTTACTTCTTCCGTACTGAAGCTTTCTTT.

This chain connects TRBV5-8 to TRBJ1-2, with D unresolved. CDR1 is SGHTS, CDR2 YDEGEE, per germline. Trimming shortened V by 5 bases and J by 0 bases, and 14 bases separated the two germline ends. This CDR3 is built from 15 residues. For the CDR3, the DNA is TGTGCCAGCAGGGAAAGATTAACAGCTAACTATGGCTACACCTTC. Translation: CASRERLTANYGYTF. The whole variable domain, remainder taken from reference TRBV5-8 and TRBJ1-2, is EAGVTQSPTHLIKTRGQQATLRCSPISGHTSVYWYQQALGLGLQFLLWYDEGEERNRGNFPPRFSGRQFPNYSSELNVNALELEDSALYLCASRERLTANYGYTFGSGTRLTVV.